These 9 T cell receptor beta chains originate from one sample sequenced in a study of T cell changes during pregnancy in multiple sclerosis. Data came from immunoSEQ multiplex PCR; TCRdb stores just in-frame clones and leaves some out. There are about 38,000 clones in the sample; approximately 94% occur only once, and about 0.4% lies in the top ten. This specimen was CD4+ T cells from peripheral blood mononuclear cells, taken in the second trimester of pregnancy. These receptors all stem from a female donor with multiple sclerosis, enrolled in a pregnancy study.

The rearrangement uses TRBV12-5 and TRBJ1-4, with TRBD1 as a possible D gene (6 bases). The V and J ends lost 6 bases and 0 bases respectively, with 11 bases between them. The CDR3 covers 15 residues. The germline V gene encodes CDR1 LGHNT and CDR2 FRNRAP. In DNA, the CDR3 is TGTGCTAGTGGCCCAGGGGAAGCAACTAATGAAAAACTGTTTTTT. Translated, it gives CASGPGEATNEKLFF.

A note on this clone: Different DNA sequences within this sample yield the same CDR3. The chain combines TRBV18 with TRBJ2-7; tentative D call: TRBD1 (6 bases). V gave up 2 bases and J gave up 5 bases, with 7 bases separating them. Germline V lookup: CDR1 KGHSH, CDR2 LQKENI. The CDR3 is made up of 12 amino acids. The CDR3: CASSPGGDEQYF. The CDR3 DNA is TGTGCCAGCTCACCAGGGGGCGACGAGCAGTACTTC.

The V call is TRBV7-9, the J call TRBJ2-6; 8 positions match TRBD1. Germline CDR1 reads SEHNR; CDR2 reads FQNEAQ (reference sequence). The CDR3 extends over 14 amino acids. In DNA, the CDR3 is TGTGGGGTTCAGGGGGCCTCTGGGGCCAACGTCCTGACTTTC. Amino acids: CGVQGASGANVLTF. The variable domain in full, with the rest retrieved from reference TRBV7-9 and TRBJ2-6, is DTGVSQNPRHKITKRGQNVTFRCDPISEHNRLYWYRQTLGQGPEFLTYFQNEAQLEKSRLLSDRFSAERPKGSFSTLEIQRTEQGDSAMYLCGVQGASGANVLTFGAGSRLTVL.

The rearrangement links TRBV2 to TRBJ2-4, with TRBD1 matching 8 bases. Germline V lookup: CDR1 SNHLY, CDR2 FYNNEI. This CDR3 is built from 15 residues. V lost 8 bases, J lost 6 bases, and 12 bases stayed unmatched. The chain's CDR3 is CASLRGRGRVNIQYF. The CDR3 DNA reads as TGTGCCAGCCTCCGGGGCAGGGGGCGGGTAAACATTCAGTACTTC. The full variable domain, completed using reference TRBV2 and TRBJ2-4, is EPEVTQTPSHQVTQMGQEVILRCVPISNHLYFYWYRQILGQKVEFLVSFYNNEISEKSEIFDDQFSVERPDGSNFTLKIRSTKLEDSAMYFCASLRGRGRVNIQYFGAGTRLSVL.

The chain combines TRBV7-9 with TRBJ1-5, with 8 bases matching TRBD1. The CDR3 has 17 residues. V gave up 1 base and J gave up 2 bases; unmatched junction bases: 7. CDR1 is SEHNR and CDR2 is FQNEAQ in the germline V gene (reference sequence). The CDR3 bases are TGTGCCAGCAGCTTAGGGACAGGGACCTCAGGCAATCAGCCCCAGCATTTT. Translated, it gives CASSLGTGTSGNQPQHF.

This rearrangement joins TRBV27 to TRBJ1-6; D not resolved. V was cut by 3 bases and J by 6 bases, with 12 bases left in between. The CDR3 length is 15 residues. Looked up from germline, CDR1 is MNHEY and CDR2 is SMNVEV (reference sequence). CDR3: CASSFGAFFNSPLHF. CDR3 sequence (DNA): TGTGCCAGCAGTTTCGGTGCGTTCTTTAATTCACCCCTCCACTTT.

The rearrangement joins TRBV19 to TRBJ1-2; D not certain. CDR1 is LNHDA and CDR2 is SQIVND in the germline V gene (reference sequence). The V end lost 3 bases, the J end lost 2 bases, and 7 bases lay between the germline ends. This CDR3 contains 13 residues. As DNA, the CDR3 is TGTGCCAGTAGTATGCAGGCGAACTATGGCTACACCTTC. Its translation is CASSMQANYGYTF.

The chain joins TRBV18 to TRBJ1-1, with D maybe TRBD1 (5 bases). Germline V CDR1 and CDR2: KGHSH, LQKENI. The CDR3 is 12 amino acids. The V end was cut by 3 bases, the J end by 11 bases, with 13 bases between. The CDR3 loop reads CASSPTDRAAFF. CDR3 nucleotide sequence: TGTGCCAGCTCACCGACAGATAGGGCCGCTTTCTTT.

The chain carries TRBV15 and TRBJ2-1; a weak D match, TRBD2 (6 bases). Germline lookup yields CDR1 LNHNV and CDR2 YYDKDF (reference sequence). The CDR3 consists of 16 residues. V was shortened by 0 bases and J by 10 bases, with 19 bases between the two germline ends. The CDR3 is CATSREGGLYRMEQFF. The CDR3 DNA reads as TGTGCCACCAGCAGAGAGGGGGGACTCTACCGAATGGAGCAGTTCTTC.